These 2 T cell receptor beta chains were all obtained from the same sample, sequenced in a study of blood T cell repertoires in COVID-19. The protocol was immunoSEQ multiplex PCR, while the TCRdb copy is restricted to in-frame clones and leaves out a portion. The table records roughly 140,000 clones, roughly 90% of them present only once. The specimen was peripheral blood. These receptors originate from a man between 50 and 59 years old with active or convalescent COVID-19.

CDR3 sequence reads: CASTPTGTGLYEQYF. The DNA of the CDR3 is TGTGCCAGCACCCCGACCGGGACAGGACTCTACGAGCAGTACTTC. The chain links TRBV11-2 to TRBJ2-7, with TRBD1 matching 8 bases. Germline loops: CDR1 SGHAT, CDR2 FQNNGV. The V gene end was trimmed by 7 bases and the J gene end by 3 bases; junction bases not matched to a gene: 11. This CDR3 has 15 amino acids.

In DNA, the CDR3 is TGCGCCAGCAGCTGGGGAGCGGGCTCCTACAATGAGCAGTTCTTC. This codes for CASSWGAGSYNEQFF. This chain links TRBV5-1 with TRBJ2-1, with D tentatively TRBD2 (6 bases). The CDR3 consists of 15 residues. Looked up from germline, CDR1 is SGHRS and CDR2 is YFSETQ. V was clipped by 3 bases and J by 0 bases, with 10 bases between them.